These 28 T cell receptor beta chains originate from one sample sequenced in a study of T cells in Graves' hyperthyroidism and ophthalmopathy. Amplification targeted TCR beta CDR3 regions from RNA transcripts. RT-PCR in the first round (using the HTBI primer set) targeted the TCR CDR3. Each CDR3 protein is one row after TCRdb ran MiXCR on the multiplex PCR reads. The table includes about 840,000 distinct CDR3 sequences, approximately 40% detected once. The sequenced material came from blood. The receptors here all came from a man aged 18 to 30 with Graves' hyperthyroidism.

This rearrangement joins TRBV12-3 or TRBV12-4 to TRBJ1-4; D gene ambiguous. Trimming pared 6 bases from V and 6 bases from J, leaving 14 bases between. CDR3 length: 14 amino acids. The CDR3 here is CASSPELSDEKLFF. Written as DNA, the CDR3 is TGTGCCAGCAGCCCTGAGCTCAGTGATGAAAAACTGTTTTTT.

The rearrangement joins TRBV28 to TRBJ1-3; D not certain. CDR1 MDHEN and CDR2 SYDVKM come from the germline V gene. The V gene lost 8 bases and the J gene lost 4 bases, with 3 bases spanning the gap. This CDR3 is 10 amino acids long. The chain's CDR3 is CASHGNTIYF. The CDR3 DNA is TGTGCCAGCCACGGAAACACCATATATTTT.

This clonotype was recorded a few times. The chain employs TRBV7-2 and TRBJ1-3; D unclear. CDR1 is SGHTA and CDR2 is FQGNSA in the germline V gene. V shed 1 base and J shed 5 bases, with 9 bases lying between them. The CDR3 runs 14 residues. The CDR3 DNA reads as TGTGCCAGCAGCTTAGGGAGCGGAAGAAACACCATATATTTT. Amino acids: CASSLGSGRNTIYF.

In this sample, this clonotype turned up many times. The chain links TRBV2 to TRBJ1-6, with 7 bases matching TRBD1. The CDR3 has 13 amino acids. The V and J ends lost 4 bases and 13 bases, in that order; junction bases with no gene match: 7. Germline V gene lookup returns CDR1 SNHLY and CDR2 FYNNEI. CDR3 protein: CASSGTGLNPLHF. CDR3 nucleotide sequence: TGTGCCAGCAGTGGGACAGGCCTAAATCCCCTCCACTTT.

This clonotype was counted between two and nine times. The chain recombines TRBV19 with TRBJ1-2; 9 bases are shared with TRBD1. The germline V gene encodes CDR1 LNHDA and CDR2 SQIVND (reference sequence). The ends lost 4 bases at V and 0 bases at J; junction bases unmatched: 9. This CDR3 is built from 17 residues. This CDR3 is CASSTTRTGAPNYGYTF. The DNA of the CDR3 is TGTGCCAGTAGTACAACCCGGACAGGGGCGCCTAACTATGGCTACACCTTC. Together with reference TRBV19 and TRBJ1-2, the CDR3 gives the full variable domain: DGGITQSPKYLFRKEGQNVTLSCEQNLNHDAMYWYRQDPGQGLRLIYYSQIVNDFQKGDIAEGYSVSREKKESFPLTVTSAQKNPTAFYLCASSTTRTGAPNYGYTFGSGTRLTVV.

The chain carries TRBV4-1 and TRBJ1-3; D ambiguous. Looked up from germline, CDR1 is MGHRA and CDR2 is YSYEKL. Trimming removed 1 base from V and 0 bases from J, with 7 bases in between. This CDR3 contains 15 residues. CDR3 coding DNA: TGCGCCAGCAGCCAAGGAGACAACTCTGGAAACACCATATATTTT. It codes for CASSQGDNSGNTIYF.

This chain uses TRBV7-2 with TRBJ2-5, with D uncertain. This CDR3 is built from 13 residues. Trimming removed 8 bases from V and 3 bases from J, with 13 bases in between. From germline, CDR1 is SGHTA and CDR2 FQGNSA. CDR3 coding DNA: TGTGCCAGCGGCCCCTGGTCGGAAGAGACCCAGTACTTC. It is translated as CASGPWSEETQYF.

Concerning this clonotype itself: It is unclear where the CDR3 begins or ends on the DNA, so no DNA is shown, and the CDR3 is as TCRdb lists it. The CDR3 region is CASSPQGAGYTFEQYF. The chain carries TRBV7-9 and TRBJ2-7; the DNA was not compared with TRBD1, the D call given in the table. The CDR3 is made up of 16 amino acids, end residues included. Germline-derived CDR1 and CDR2 are SEHNR and FQNEAQ (reference sequence).

This clonotype appeared a few times. This chain uses TRBV10-3 with TRBJ2-5; D is ambiguous. The V end was cut by 3 bases, the J end by 3 bases, with 11 bases between. Germline assignment: CDR1 ENHRY and CDR2 SYGVKD. This CDR3 is built from 14 residues. CDR3 in DNA: TGTGCCATCAGTGATCAACAGACGGAAGAGACCCAGTACTTC. As protein: CAISDQQTEETQYF.

This clonotype came up once. This rearrangement joins TRBV20-1 to TRBJ2-4; 9 positions agree with TRBD2. The CDR3 sequence is 13 residues long. The V and J ends lost 4 bases and 7 bases, in that order; junction bases with no gene match: 5. Per germline, CDR1 DFQATT and CDR2 SNEGSKA (reference sequence). This CDR3 is CSATMSGRNIQYF. The CDR3 DNA sequence: TGCAGTGCTACGATGAGCGGGAGGAACATTCAGTACTTC.

Many counts were recorded for this clonotype. J is TRBJ2-7 and V is TRBV20-1; D is ambiguous. Trimming took 0 bases from V and 7 from J, leaving 7 bases between them. This CDR3 region has 11 residues. Germline V gene data show CDR1 as DFQATT and CDR2 as SNEGSKA (reference sequence). The DNA for the CDR3 is TGCAGTGCTAGAGATTTGGGGGAGCAGTACTTC. Its protein product is CSARDLGEQYF.

This clonotype has more than one count but fewer than ten. The chain is built from TRBV12-3 or TRBV12-4 and TRBJ2-2; D remains unclear. This CDR3 region has 12 residues. The ends were cut back, 7 bases at V and 6 bases at J, with 9 bases in the middle. This chain's CDR3 is CASTPGPGELFF. The CDR3, as DNA: TGTGCCAGCACCCCGGGCCCCGGGGAGCTGTTTTTT.

V gene TRBV6-5 combines with J gene TRBJ2-6, with 7 nucleotides matching TRBD2. There are 16 residues in the CDR3. Trimming took 2 bases from V and 2 from J; bases not matched to a gene: 3. The germline gives CDR1 MNHEY, CDR2 SVGAGI. The CDR3 here is CASSYVAGAGANVLTF. The DNA for the CDR3 is TGTGCCAGCAGTTACGTGGCGGGAGCTGGGGCCAACGTCCTGACTTTC.

As regards this clonotype: This may come from a read error, since a much larger clone is one base off. The chain uses TRBV9 and TRBJ2-7; possibly TRBD2 for D (5 bases). The CDR3 extends over 11 amino acids. Germline V CDR1 and CDR2: SGDLS, YYNGEE. The CDR3 is CASSVSGEQCF. Written as DNA, the CDR3 is TGTGCCAGCAGCGTCAGCGGCGAGCAGTGCTTC.

This chain joins TRBV21-1 and TRBJ2-7; the listed D gene, TRBD1, was not tested against the DNA. TRBV21-1 is flagged as a pseudogene. This CDR3 has 11 residues. The CDR3 DNA sequence: TGTGCCAGCAGCAACGACCGGGACAGCGTGTTC. It translates to CASSNDRDSVF.

J is TRBJ1-1 and V is TRBV15; TRBD1 is a possible D gene (6 bases). Germline loops: CDR1 LNHNV, CDR2 YYDKDF (reference sequence). The CDR3 is 14 residues long. The V gene lost 5 bases and the J gene lost 1 base, with 11 bases spanning the gap. CDR3 nucleotides: TGTGCCACCAGCTCCGGACAGACGAACACTGAAGCTTTCTTT. As protein: CATSSGQTNTEAFF.

About this clonotype itself: A much larger clone differs from this one at a single base, so this may be a read error. The V and J genes are TRBV19 and TRBJ1-6; TRBD1 might be the D (5 bases). CDR1 is LNHDA, CDR2 SQIVND, per germline (reference sequence). This CDR3 is built from 14 residues. Deletions cut 7 bases from V and 8 bases from J, with 15 bases between. The CDR3 spells CASNQNWGYSPLHF. The CDR3 nucleotides read TGTGCCAGTAACCAGAACTGGGGCTATTCACCCCTCCACTTT.

V usage is TRBV4-1 and J usage is TRBJ2-7; 9 bases agree with TRBD2. The V gene end was trimmed by 0 bases and the J gene end by 7 bases; junction bases not matched to a gene: 13. Germline lookup yields CDR1 MGHRA and CDR2 YSYEKL. CDR3 size: 17 residues. CDR3 bases: TGCGCCAGCAGCCAAGACGGGGCGGGACTAGCTTCAGAGGAGCAGTACTTC. Encoded protein: CASSQDGAGLASEEQYF.

J is TRBJ1-5 and V is TRBV20-1, with D hard to call. Germline-derived CDR1 and CDR2 are DFQATT and SNEGSKA (reference sequence). The CDR3 loop spans 14 amino acids. Trimming took off 5 bases at V and 6 bases at J, with 17 bases between the two ends. As DNA, the CDR3 is TGCAGTGCTGGATTAGATAGGGCCAGTCAGCCCCAGCATTTT. Encoded protein: CSAGLDRASQPQHF.

In this sample, this clonotype turned up many times. The V gene is TRBV5-5, the J gene TRBJ1-1; TRBD1 matches at 7 bases. After removal of 1 base from V and 11 bases from J, the junction contained 5 bases not matched to a gene. The CDR3 loop spans 12 amino acids. Germline-derived CDR1 and CDR2 are SGHKS and YYEKEE (reference sequence). The CDR3 is CASSLNDRVAFF. The CDR3 nucleotides read TGTGCCAGCAGCTTGAACGACAGGGTGGCTTTCTTT.

The chain employs TRBV20-1 and TRBJ1-4; D is unresolved. The germline V and J ends were trimmed by 4 bases and 3 bases, with 12 bases remaining between them. Per germline, CDR1 DFQATT and CDR2 SNEGSKA (reference sequence). The CDR3 has 14 amino acids. CDR3 in amino acids: CSAIAGESNEKLFF. The CDR3 DNA is TGCAGTGCTATCGCCGGCGAGTCTAATGAAAAACTGTTTTTT.

Note on this clonotype: A clone one base away is much larger, so this may be a read error. V gene TRBV10-3 combines with J gene TRBJ1-5; the D is unclear. Germline V gene sequence: CDR1 ENHRY, CDR2 SYGVKD. This CDR3 is built from 14 residues. CDR3 sequence reads: CAISESRAGQPRHF. The DNA of the CDR3 is TGTGCCATCAGTGAGTCGCGGGCTGGTCAGCCCCGGCATTTT.

This clonotype has more than one count but fewer than ten. CDR3 amino acids: CSARYSPNTGELFF. The CDR3 DNA sequence: TGCAGTGCTAGATACAGCCCGAACACCGGGGAGCTGTTTTTT. V gene TRBV20-1 combines with J gene TRBJ2-2; D is ambiguous. Trimming left V 2 bases short and J 0 bases short, with 7 bases between. Germline V gives CDR1 DFQATT, CDR2 SNEGSKA (reference sequence). The CDR3 is made up of 14 amino acids.

There are many counts of this clonotype. The CDR3 spells CASSYEATSYEQYF. The DNA for the CDR3 is TGTGCCAGCAGTTACGAGGCTACCTCCTACGAGCAGTACTTC. The genes are TRBV6-5 and TRBJ2-7, with D uncertain. With 2 bases removed from V and 0 bases from J, the gap between germline ends came to 8 bases. The germline gives CDR1 MNHEY, CDR2 SVGAGI. The CDR3 sequence is 14 residues long.

This chain links TRBV29-1 with TRBJ1-4; 8 nucleotides align to TRBD1. There are 15 residues in the CDR3. The V and J ends lost 1 base and 8 bases, in that order; junction bases with no gene match: 9. The germline V gene encodes CDR1 SQVTM and CDR2 ANQGSEA. CDR3 coding DNA: TGCAGCGTTGAAGTCGCAGGGGGCGCTCAGGAAAAACTGTTTTTT. It yields the protein CSVEVAGGAQEKLFF.

The chain recombines TRBV19 with TRBJ2-7; D gene unclear. Germline V gene lookup returns CDR1 LNHDA and CDR2 SQIVND (reference sequence). The CDR3 runs to 10 residues. Trimming took off 7 bases at V and 3 bases at J, with 4 bases between the two ends. CDR3 sequence reads: CASNLYEQYF. The CDR3 DNA is TGTGCCAGTAACCTCTACGAGCAGTACTTC. The full variable domain, its missing parts supplied by reference TRBV19 and TRBJ2-7, is DGGITQSPKYLFRKEGQNVTLSCEQNLNHDAMYWYRQDPGQGLRLIYYSQIVNDFQKGDIAEGYSVSREKKESFPLTVTSAQKNPTAFYLCASNLYEQYFGPGTRLTVT.

This clonotype was seen many times. The gene calls are TRBV9 and TRBJ1-1, with D hard to call. CDR1 is SGDLS and CDR2 is YYNGEE in the germline V gene. This CDR3 comprises 16 residues. Trimming stripped 3 bases from V and 0 bases from J, with 15 bases between. The CDR3 nucleotides are TGTGCCAGCAGCGGCCATGGGGAGGGCTTGAACACTGAAGCTTTCTTT. This gives the protein CASSGHGEGLNTEAFF.

This clonotype showed up many times. The V and J genes are TRBV9 and TRBJ1-3; D is ambiguous. CDR1 and CDR2 from the germline V gene are SGDLS and YYNGEE. The length of the CDR3 is 14 residues. With 4 bases removed from V and 0 bases from J, the gap between germline ends came to 8 bases. For the CDR3, the DNA is TGTGCCAGCAGCACGTCGAGCTCTGGAAACACCATATATTTT. This gives the protein CASSTSSSGNTIYF.